This TCR beta chain was captured by sequencing in a study of human T cells and chemical hapten exposure listed by TCRdb under 2021. Turning to the overall study: For sensitization, 2% DPC in acetone was applied to a 2 cm by 2 cm area of upper inner arm skin. Blood samples were taken from patients before sensitization (week 0) and at 2, 6 and about 24 weeks after DPC sensitization. The study tracked peripheral blood TCR repertoire changes in vivo during primary and secondary sensitization to the hapten diphenylcyclopropenone (DPC) in alopecia patients. Libraries were combined into a pool for sequencing, and differences in TCR yield between samples came mainly from small differences in library volumes within the pool. Throughout the approximately 26-week study period, patients were also given weekly therapeutic DPC doses on the scalp. For TCR sequencing, blood came from 25 to 30 alopecia patients at anywhere from one to four time points (pre-sensitization, 2, 6 and 24 weeks). Patch tests used Finn chambers with 0.01% DPC on the upper back, scored after 6 days by International Contact Dermatitis Research Group standards. The patient cohort, mostly female, included alopecia areata with under or over 50% scalp involvement, alopecia totalis and alopecia universalis. On the study overall, not on this receptor specifically: After repeated subsampling, the strength of the expansion versus patch-test correlation and the threshold at which it became significant changed. Alopecia, a presumed autoimmune disease, was present in all patients, so the immune response of the patients might differ from that of healthy individuals. The number of TCRs above 1 in 1000 frequency did not change with DPC sensitization; there was no evidence of global repertoire structure alterations. Expanded TCRs formed significantly more large CDR3 similarity clusters than pre-sensitization or healthy control sets, consistent with antigen-driven responses. Patch test score was positively correlated with the number of PT1 expanded TCRs, with significance at thresholds 8, 16 and 32 but not at 4.

This clonotype was picked up many times. Its specific antigen is unknown. One base away there is no much larger clone; base qualities are not given. Library construction relied on RACE. Sequencing used a NextSeq 500. Library preparation attached unique molecular identifiers to individual cDNA molecules for quantitative, reproducible TCR counting. From each blood RNA sample, both TCR alpha and TCR beta chains were sequenced. Per the authors' processing: A median of about 100,000 TCRs per sample was observed, with a range of about 23,224 to 690,600. V, J and CDR3 annotation of the TCR reads was performed with the Decombinator software suite. For PS versus PT1 abundance plots, all samples were subsampled to the same number of TCRs (28,000). TCRs were defined as expanded if absent before sensitization and observed at least eight times at the 2-week time point. TCRdb handled the public reads itself, with Q25 trimming in fastp and clone calling in MiXCR, and kept productive beta chains. Duplicate CDR3 protein sequences are folded into a single record with the most common DNA and genes. TCRdb assigned the V and J calls; the authors' analysis was not used. For this sample the table gives approximately 400,000 distinct CDR3 sequences, of which 5% to 6.5% were detected only once. Together, the top ten hold 2% to 3% of the sample.

What this sample's time point label stands for: pre-sensitization, week 0. The treatment or condition tag for this specimen amounts to: therapeutic diphenylcyclopropenone sensitization with weekly scalp DPC. Blood at each patch-test visit was drawn before the patch test was applied. Patients were eligible if aged 18 to 70, diagnosed with alopecia and judged suitable for DPC therapy, and pregnant patients were excluded. Total RNA was extracted from unfractionated whole blood that had been collected in Tempus Blood RNA tubes. Sample: whole blood, taken in connection with sensitization to the hapten diphenylcyclopropenone (DPC). This TCR derives from a woman aged 50 to 65 with alopecia areata. Some clones in this sample may be carry-over from other donors' samples.

Read as DNA, the sequence is TGTGCCAGCAGTTTGTACAGGGCCACAGATACGCAGTATTTT. The resulting protein is CASSLYRATDTQYF. The V gene is TRBV27 and the J gene is TRBJ2-3, with TRBD1 tentatively as D gene (6 bases match). In the germline V gene (reference sequence), CDR1 corresponds to MNHEY and CDR2 to SMNVEV. V loses 3 bases, J loses 2 bases, and the germline ends lie 9 bases apart. Including the terminal cysteine and phenylalanine, the CDR3 comprises 14 residues. CDR3 DNA is the only sequence kept; it has 42 bases, read in frame from the first base.